Listed below are T cell receptor beta chains from one sample, sequenced in a study of T-cell reconstitution after alpha-beta-depleted transplantation in children. TCRdb passed the PCR reads through MiXCR, listing each CDR3 protein once. The table shows over 150,000 distinct CDR3 sequences, with 6.6% occurring only once. Here the sequenced sample was PBMCs, taken before TCRalphabeta/CD19-depleted stem cell transplant. Source of these receptors: a boy aged 2 to 9 with acute lymphoblastic leukemia, due to receive a stem cell transplant. CDR3s include the opening cysteine and the closing phenylalanine or tryptophan.

TRBJ2-5 | TRBV9 | CASSGRGEETQYF
TRBJ1-4 | TRBV18 | CASSRREEANEKLFF
TRBJ1-5 | TRBV12-3/TRBV12-4 | CASSSWDRDQPQHF
TRBJ2-7 | TRBV7-2 | CASSPRDTIPEQYF
TRBJ2-5 | TRBV7-8 | CASSLGLGGEQETQYF
TRBJ2-7 | TRBV20-1 | CSASPGQGGYEQYF
TRBJ2-3 | TRBV20-1 | CSAARRGAAEDTQYF
TRBJ1-2 | TRBV4-3 | CASSQETGGADGYTF
TRBJ1-1 | TRBV12-3/TRBV12-4 | CASSLTGGATEAFF
TRBJ2-1 | TRBV7-2 | CASSLAALSYNEQFF
TRBJ1-4 | TRBV29-1 | CSVYSAKEKLFF
TRBJ1-2 | TRBV28 | CASSLSAGPQAGYTF
TRBJ2-5 | TRBV7-3 | CASSIARSETQYF
TRBJ2-7 | TRBV10-3 | CAISDRRGVDILREQYF
TRBJ2-2 | TRBV29-1 | CSAPSLSGELFF
TRBJ1-1 | TRBV5-1 | CASSLVGNLNTEAFF
TRBJ1-2 | TRBV6-2/TRBV6-3 | CASSGTGAGYTF
TRBJ2-7 | TRBV28 | CASTIPPGQGAYEQYF
TRBJ2-4 | TRBV12-3/TRBV12-4 | CASKFGGAKNIQYF
TRBJ2-7 | TRBV24-1 | CATSDFGSYEQYF
TRBJ2-7 | TRBV7-9 | CASSPTGGPLYEQYF
TRBJ2-7 | TRBV20-1 | CRQGNEQYF
TRBJ1-4 | TRBV20-1 | CSAALEGHPNEKLFF
TRBJ2-7 | TRBV4-3 | CASSPRQGDEQYF
TRBJ2-7 | TRBV6-5 | CASSFSQVKYF
TRBJ2-1 | TRBV7-9 | CASSQGTSGWNEQFF
TRBJ2-2 | TRBV20-1 | CSADRDSSTGELFF
TRBJ1-2 | TRBV12-3/TRBV12-4 | CASSRLLDGYTF